A single sample gave rise to the 31 T cell receptor beta chains below, sequenced in a study of cytomegalovirus exposure and HLA in healthy donors. A multiplex PCR was run with 60 Vbeta primers and 13 Jbeta primers. Generated by immunoSEQ multiplex PCR, the TCRdb table keeps only in-frame clones and is missing some. Its table lists approximately 70,000 clones. The sequencing sample was made of PBMCs. Every receptor here comes from a woman aged 25 to 39 in good health and CMV-seronegative.

This chain connects TRBV6-1 to TRBJ2-7, with D perhaps matching TRBD2 (6 bases). V dropped 3 bases and J dropped 1 base, with 16 bases sitting between them. The CDR3 runs 16 residues. CDR1 MNHNS and CDR2 SASEGT come from the germline V gene. The CDR3, as DNA: TGTGCCAGCAGTGAGGCGAGGCGGGGCCTTTCCTACGAGCAGTACTTC. Protein sequence: CASSEARRGLSYEQYF.

The chain has TRBV2 and TRBJ1-2; D remains unclear. Trimming removed 6 bases at V and 2 bases at J, with 4 bases between. CDR1 is SNHLY and CDR2 is FYNNEI in the germline V gene. The CDR3 covers 11 residues. This CDR3 is CASRENYGYTF. CDR3 nucleotide sequence: TGTGCCAGCAGGGAGAACTATGGCTACACCTTC.

The chain employs TRBV4-2 and TRBJ2-1; 7 nucleotides align to TRBD2. Losses at the gene ends were 4 bases for V and 9 bases for J; bases not matched to a gene: 6. Germline CDR1 reads LGHNA; CDR2 reads YNFKEQ. The CDR3 is 13 amino acids. The DNA of the CDR3 is TGTGCCAGCAGCCCTTTTTCGGGGGGTGAGCAGTTCTTC. Protein sequence: CASSPFSGGEQFF.

J is TRBJ1-2 and V is TRBV30; maybe TRBD1 (5 bases). Deletions cut 7 bases from V and 5 bases from J, with 17 bases between. Germline-derived CDR1 and CDR2 are GTSNPN and SVGIG (reference sequence). The CDR3 loop spans 13 amino acids. CDR3 bases: TGTGCCTTCACGCCCGGGGGAAGGTATGGCTACACCTTC. It translates to CAFTPGGRYGYTF.

The DNA for the CDR3 is TGTGCCGAAAGGGACAGAGAGGGCTATGGCTACACCTTC. Its protein product is CAERDREGYGYTF. The chain employs TRBV6-5 and TRBJ1-2; TRBD1 matches 7 bases. The CDR3 extends over 13 amino acids. V shed 11 bases, J shed 4 bases, and the junction held 10 bases outside the gene matches. Germline CDR1 MNHEY, CDR2 SVGAGI.

This CDR3 is CATGGQGNQPQHF. DNA of the CDR3: TGTGCCACCGGGGGGCAGGGCAATCAGCCCCAGCATTTT. The V call is TRBV6-5, the J call TRBJ1-5; tentative D call: TRBD1 (6 bases). This CDR3 is built from 13 residues. Germline V lookup: CDR1 MNHEY, CDR2 SVGAGI. The V end was cut by 10 bases, the J end by 2 bases, with 12 bases between.

This rearrangement joins TRBV7-2 to TRBJ2-7, with no clear D. CDR1 SGHTA and CDR2 FQGNSA come from the germline V gene. The CDR3 totals 13 residues. V was trimmed by 5 bases and J by 6 bases, leaving 14 bases between them. CDR3 nucleotide sequence: TGTGCCAGCAGCCCCCTCTCCTGGGCCGAGCAGTACTTC. Translating it yields CASSPLSWAEQYF.

V and J are TRBV9 and TRBJ2-7; the D gene is possibly TRBD1 (5 bases). Germline lookup yields CDR1 SGDLS and CDR2 YYNGEE. With 0 bases removed from V and 3 bases from J, the gap between germline ends came to 10 bases. This CDR3 is 14 amino acids long. The DNA for the CDR3 is TGTGCCAGCAGCGTAGGCCAGGGTGTCTACGAGCAGTACTTC. This sequence encodes CASSVGQGVYEQYF.

The rearrangement links TRBV6-1 to TRBJ1-2; TRBD1 agrees at 7 bases. Losses at the gene ends were 5 bases for V and 3 bases for J; bases not matched to a gene: 6. CDR1 and CDR2 from the germline V gene are MNHNS and SASEGT. The CDR3 has 14 amino acids. The CDR3 region has the DNA TGTGCCAGCAGTTTAGACAGGGCCGACTATGGCTACACCTTC. Protein sequence: CASSLDRADYGYTF.

The V gene is TRBV9, the J gene TRBJ2-5, with D possibly being TRBD1 (6 bases). The CDR3 consists of 15 residues. Germline assignment: CDR1 SGDLS and CDR2 YYNGEE. With 6 bases removed from V and 2 bases from J, the gap between germline ends came to 17 bases. The CDR3 DNA sequence: TGTGCCAGCACCCCCGGCACAGGGAAGCAAGAGACCCAGTACTTC. Translation: CASTPGTGKQETQYF.

This chain joins TRBV7-6 and TRBJ2-7; 7 nucleotides match TRBD1. The V gene's germline CDR1 is SGHVS and CDR2 FNYEAQ. Losses at the gene ends were 4 bases for V and 0 bases for J; bases not matched to a gene: 9. The CDR3 covers 16 residues. CDR3 residues: CASSSRQGRSSYEQYF. The CDR3 DNA reads as TGTGCCAGCAGCTCCCGACAGGGAAGGAGCTCCTACGAGCAGTACTTC.

This chain links TRBV7-2 with TRBJ2-7; D possibly corresponds to TRBD1 (6 bases). The CDR3 is made up of 15 amino acids. Germline V gives CDR1 SGHTA, CDR2 FQGNSA. V shed 5 bases and J shed 2 bases, with 16 bases lying between them. CDR3 nucleotide sequence: TGTGCCAGCAGCCCTACAGGGAGCAGCGCCTACGAGCAGTACTTC. Its protein is CASSPTGSSAYEQYF.

The chain recombines TRBV28 with TRBJ2-3; 10 bases are shared with TRBD1. Germline CDR1 and CDR2: MDHEN and SYDVKM. This CDR3 is built from 11 residues. The CDR3 sequence is CATGGGSSQYF. Here the CDR3 DNA reads TGTGCGACAGGGGGCGGATCGTCGCAGTATTTT.

The chain links TRBV28 to TRBJ2-7; 12 bases match TRBD2. The CDR3 has 17 amino acids. CDR1 is MDHEN, CDR2 SYDVKM, per germline. Unmatched junction bases numbered 13, after V lost 6 bases and J lost 4 bases. CDR3: CASSRIGTSGLRYEQYF. The CDR3 nucleotides read TGTGCCAGCAGCCGGATCGGGACTAGCGGGCTCCGGTACGAGCAGTACTTC.

This chain links TRBV30 with TRBJ2-1; 9 bases map to TRBD2. V shed 3 bases, J shed 4 bases, and the junction held 4 bases outside the gene matches. CDR3 length: 14 amino acids. Looked up from germline, CDR1 is GTSNPN and CDR2 is SVGIG (reference sequence). The CDR3 spells CAWRLAGGYNEQFF. The CDR3 DNA sequence: TGTGCCTGGAGGTTGGCGGGGGGGTACAATGAGCAGTTCTTC.

The CDR3 DNA reads as TGTGCCAGCGCCAGACAGGGCCATAACTATGGCTACACCTTC. Translating gives CASARQGHNYGYTF. The chain carries TRBV6-5 and TRBJ1-2; 7 positions agree with TRBD1. The CDR3 length is 14 residues. CDR1 and CDR2 (germline): MNHEY, SVGAGI. J was trimmed by 1 base and V by 8 bases; bases with no gene match: 7.

The chain has TRBV7-9 and TRBJ2-7, with D tentatively TRBD2 (5 bases). The length of the CDR3 is 13 residues. V was clipped by 1 base and J by 5 bases, with 9 bases between them. In germline, CDR1 is SEHNR, CDR2 FQNEAQ (reference sequence). In DNA form, the CDR3 reads TGTGCCAGCAGCTTAGTTCTAGCCCACGAGCAGTACTTC. Its translation is CASSLVLAHEQYF. Full variable domain (missing parts from reference TRBV7-9 and TRBJ2-7): DTGVSQNPRHKITKRGQNVTFRCDPISEHNRLYWYRQTLGQGPEFLTYFQNEAQLEKSRLLSDRFSAERPKGSFSTLEIQRTEQGDSAMYLCASSLVLAHEQYFGPGTRLTVT.

V usage is TRBV5-1 and J usage is TRBJ2-7, with D perhaps TRBD1 (6 bases). Germline CDR1 and CDR2: SGHRS and YFSETQ. CDR3 length: 14 residues. Trimming took 0 bases from V and 3 from J, leaving 10 bases between them. DNA for the CDR3: TGCGCCAGCAGCTTGGGACAGGACCTCTACGAGCAGTACTTC. Encoded protein: CASSLGQDLYEQYF.

V and J are TRBV7-9 and TRBJ1-1; D not resolved. The germline V gene has CDR1 SEHNR and CDR2 FQNEAQ (reference sequence). CDR3 length equals 12 residues. With 8 bases removed from V and 3 bases from J, the gap between germline ends came to 10 bases. CDR3 region: CASYREHTEAFF. CDR3 nucleotides: TGTGCCAGCTACAGAGAGCACACTGAAGCTTTCTTT. The variable domain in full, with the rest retrieved from reference TRBV7-9 and TRBJ1-1, is DTGVSQNPRHKITKRGQNVTFRCDPISEHNRLYWYRQTLGQGPEFLTYFQNEAQLEKSRLLSDRFSAERPKGSFSTLEIQRTEQGDSAMYLCASYREHTEAFFGQGTRLTVV.

This rearrangement joins TRBV18 to TRBJ2-7, with D possibly TRBD2 on 7 matching bases. The V end was cut by 2 bases, the J end by 3 bases, with 11 bases between. Germline V gene sequence: CDR1 KGHSH, CDR2 LQKENI. This CDR3 contains 14 residues. The CDR3 DNA reads TGTGCCAGCTCACCATGGGGGGGCGACTACGAGCAGTACTTC. It is translated as CASSPWGGDYEQYF. The full variable domain, completed using reference TRBV18 and TRBJ2-7, is NAGVMQNPRHLVRRRGQEARLRCSPMKGHSHVYWYRQLPEEGLKFMVYLQKENIIDESGMPKERFSAEFPKEGPSILRIQQVVRGDSAAYFCASSPWGGDYEQYFGPGTRLTVT.

The chain is built from TRBV2 and TRBJ1-2; the D is unclear. The germline V gene encodes CDR1 SNHLY and CDR2 FYNNEI. V dropped 4 bases and J dropped 5 bases, with 5 bases sitting between them. The length of the CDR3 is 11 residues. The CDR3 DNA sequence: TGTGCCAGCAGTGGCGCTTATGGCTACACCTTC. Its protein is CASSGAYGYTF.

The chain recombines TRBV5-6 with TRBJ1-4, with D tentatively TRBD1 (6 bases). Germline assignment: CDR1 SGHDT and CDR2 YYEEEE. V was pared by 4 bases and J by 1 base, with 11 bases between. The CDR3 is made up of 15 amino acids. CDR3 DNA: TGTGCCAGCAGCAGACGGACAGAAACTAATGAAAAACTGTTTTTT. Translation: CASSRRTETNEKLFF.

The chain carries TRBV5-1 and TRBJ2-3; the match to TRBD2 covers 8 bases. The germline CDR1 and CDR2 sequences are SGHRS and YFSETQ. The junction had 2 bases not matched to a gene; V was cut back by 0 bases and J by 5 bases. This CDR3 region has 14 residues. The CDR3 DNA follows: TGCGCCAGCAGCTTGGTCGGGGGGGGAGATACGCAGTATTTT. This translates into CASSLVGGGDTQYF.

The V and J genes are TRBV27 and TRBJ2-1, with TRBD1 identical over 10 bases. The V segment lost 5 bases and the J segment 6 bases; nucleotides outside the gene matches: 4. Germline-derived CDR1 and CDR2 are MNHEY and SMNVEV (reference sequence). CDR3 size: 14 residues. The CDR3 loop reads CASSIRTGGNEQFF. In DNA form, the CDR3 reads TGTGCCAGCAGTATTCGGACAGGGGGCAATGAGCAGTTCTTC.

Turning to this clone: The junction and the germline gene differ at one end; a read error may be behind it. The chain is built from TRBV9 and TRBJ2-1; 9 bases map to TRBD2. CDR3 length equals 14 residues. Germline values: CDR1 SGDLS, CDR2 YYNGEE. The CDR3 nucleotides read TGTGCCAGCAGTAGCGGGAGCTCCGACAATGAGCAGTTCTTC. Translating it yields CASSSGSSDNEQFF.

In the case of this clone: A junction end diverges from the germline sequence, so it may reflect a read error. The V and J genes are TRBV7-7 and TRBJ1-3, with D possibly being TRBD1 (5 bases). This CDR3 contains 15 residues. Germline CDR1 reads SSHAT; CDR2 reads FNYEAQ (reference sequence). The DNA of the CDR3 is TGTGCTAGCAGCTCTGGGGCCGGCTCTGGAAACACCATATATTTT. This codes for CASSSGAGSGNTIYF.

The gene calls are TRBV5-1 and TRBJ2-7; TRBD1 matches 7 bases. This CDR3 has 14 residues. V shed 1 base, J shed 2 bases, and the junction held 3 bases outside the gene matches. Germline V CDR1 and CDR2: SGHRS, YFSETQ. In nucleotides, the CDR3 is TGCGCCAGCAGCTTGACAGGGGAAGCCTACGAGCAGTACTTC. Amino acids: CASSLTGEAYEQYF. The whole variable domain, filled in from reference TRBV5-1 and TRBJ2-7, reads KAGVTQTPRYLIKTRGQQVTLSCSPISGHRSVSWYQQTPGQGLQFLFEYFSETQRNKGNFPGRFSGRQFSNSRSEMNVSTLELGDSALYLCASSLTGEAYEQYFGPGTRLTVT.

The chain couples TRBV27 to TRBJ2-5, with 13 bases aligning to TRBD2. This CDR3 region has 15 residues. The germline gives CDR1 MNHEY, CDR2 SMNVEV (reference sequence). The ends lost 2 bases at V and 4 bases at J; junction bases unmatched: 1. The CDR3 sequence is CASSLGTSGVETQYF. The CDR3 nucleotides read TGTGCCAGCAGTTTAGGGACTAGCGGGGTAGAGACCCAGTACTTC.

The V gene is TRBV6-5, the J gene TRBJ1-6; 8 bases line up with TRBD1. From germline, CDR1 is MNHEY and CDR2 SVGAGI. Unmatched junction bases numbered 6, after V lost 6 bases and J lost 8 bases. The CDR3 is made up of 14 amino acids. The CDR3, as DNA: TGTGCCAGCAGGGCAGGGACAGGATATTCACCCCTCCACTTT. Translating gives CASRAGTGYSPLHF.

This sequence joins TRBV29-1 and TRBJ2-1; D is uncertain. CDR1 is SQVTM, CDR2 ANQGSEA, per germline. CDR3 length equals 12 residues. The V end lost 4 bases, the J end lost 5 bases, and 9 bases lay between the germline ends. The CDR3 spells CSVGFADNEQFF. The DNA of the CDR3 is TGCAGCGTTGGGTTTGCGGACAATGAGCAGTTCTTC.

The chain has TRBV11-2 and TRBJ1-6; D is possibly TRBD1 (6 bases). This CDR3 is 12 amino acids long. Trimming took off 11 bases at V and 7 bases at J, with 12 bases between the two ends. Germline V gene lookup returns CDR1 SGHAT and CDR2 FQNNGV. The CDR3 here is CAASQGNSPLHF. The CDR3 bases are TGTGCCGCAAGTCAGGGGAATTCACCCCTCCACTTT. Filled out from reference TRBV11-2 and TRBJ1-6, the complete variable domain reads EAGVAQSPRYKIIEKRQSVAFWCNPISGHATLYWYQQILGQGPKLLIQFQNNGVVDDSQLPKDRFSAERLKGVDSTLKIQPAKLEDSAVYLCAASQGNSPLHFGNGTRLTVT.